A single sample is the source of the 2 T cell receptor beta chains below, sequenced in a study of glioma-infiltrating T cells after dendritic cell vaccination. Data came from immunoSEQ multiplex PCR; TCRdb stores just in-frame clones and leaves some out. The sample gives about 73,000 clones, approximately 80% of which show up once; about 2% is in the top ten. The source was blood, collected before dendritic cell vaccination. Source of these receptors: a human donor with glioblastoma.

A single count supports this clone. CDR3 protein: CASSLGGSPGNQPQHF. For the CDR3, the DNA is TGCGCCAGCAGCTTGGGAGGGAGTCCCGGGAATCAGCCCCAGCATTTT. The chain has TRBV5-1 and TRBJ1-5, with no clear D. Germline V gene lookup returns CDR1 SGHRS and CDR2 YFSETQ. CDR3 length equals 16 residues. V lost 0 bases to trimming and J lost 4 bases, with 14 bases between them.

The rearrangement joins TRBV29-1 to TRBJ1-1; unclear D gene. There are 16 residues in the CDR3. Trimming stripped 7 bases from V and 0 bases from J, with 21 bases between. CDR1 and CDR2 (germline): SQVTM, ANQGSEA. CDR3 region: CSAVSWAPKVNTEAFF. The CDR3 bases are TGCAGCGCCGTTAGTTGGGCCCCGAAGGTGAACACTGAAGCTTTCTTT.